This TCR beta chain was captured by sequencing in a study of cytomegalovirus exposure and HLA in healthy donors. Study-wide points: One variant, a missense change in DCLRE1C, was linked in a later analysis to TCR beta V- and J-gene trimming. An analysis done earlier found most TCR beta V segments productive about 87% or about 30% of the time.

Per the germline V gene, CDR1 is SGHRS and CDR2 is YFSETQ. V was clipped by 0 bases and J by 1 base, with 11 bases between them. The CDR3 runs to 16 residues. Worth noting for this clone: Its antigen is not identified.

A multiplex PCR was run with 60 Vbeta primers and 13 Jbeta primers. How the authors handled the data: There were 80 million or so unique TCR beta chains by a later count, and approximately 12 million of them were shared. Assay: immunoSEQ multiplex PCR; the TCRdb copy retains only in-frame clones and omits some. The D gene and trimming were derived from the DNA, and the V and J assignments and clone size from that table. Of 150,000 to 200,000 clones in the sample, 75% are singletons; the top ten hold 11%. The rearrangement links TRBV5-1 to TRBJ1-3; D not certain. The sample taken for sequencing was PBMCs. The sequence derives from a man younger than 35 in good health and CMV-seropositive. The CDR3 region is CASSLASGVSGNTIYF. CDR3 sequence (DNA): TGCGCCAGCAGCTTGGCTTCCGGGGTGTCTGGAAACACCATATATTTT.